The 13 T cell receptor beta chains presented below share a single source sample, sequenced in a study of brain T cells in children with intractable seizures. The method was immunoSEQ multiplex PCR; TCRdb's version includes in-frame clones alone and lacks a portion of them. The data contain around 70,000 clones, more than 85% of them singletons. This material consisted of peripheral blood, taken at surgery. The receptors shown here come from a boy younger than two with tuberous sclerosis and intractable seizures.

The chain employs TRBV19 and TRBJ2-3; TRBD2 agrees at 7 bases. The CDR3 extends over 14 amino acids. Germline V gives CDR1 LNHDA, CDR2 SQIVND (reference sequence). V trimming: 4 bases; J trimming: 4 bases; junction bases outside the gene matches: 5. The CDR3 region is CASSRRGSPDTQYF. CDR3 in DNA: TGTGCCAGTAGTAGGCGGGGGTCACCAGATACGCAGTATTTT.

V is TRBV6-5 and J is TRBJ1-1; D is unresolved. The CDR3 is 13 amino acids. Germline loops: CDR1 MNHEY, CDR2 SVGAGI. Deletions cut 2 bases from V and 0 bases from J, with 4 bases between. For the CDR3, the DNA is TGTGCCAGCAGTTACACCCTGAACACTGAAGCTTTCTTT. Amino acids: CASSYTLNTEAFF.

The rearrangement links TRBV30 to TRBJ2-7; D ambiguous. The CDR3 loop spans 11 amino acids. CDR1 is GTSNPN and CDR2 is SVGIG in the germline V gene (reference sequence). Trimming took off 1 base at V and 6 bases at J, with 7 bases between the two ends. The CDR3 here is CAWSGRSEQYF. The CDR3 DNA is TGTGCCTGGAGTGGGCGGAGCGAGCAGTACTTC.

The chain recombines TRBV2 with TRBJ2-2, with TRBD2 matching over 9 bases. Trimming at V came to 6 bases and at J to 4 bases, leaving 0 bases not matched to a gene. There are 13 residues in the CDR3. The germline gives CDR1 SNHLY, CDR2 FYNNEI. The CDR3 is CASRLAGTGELFF. DNA of the CDR3: TGTGCCAGCAGACTAGCGGGCACCGGGGAGCTGTTTTTT.

This chain connects TRBV6-2 or TRBV6-3 to TRBJ1-1, with no clear D. The CDR3 covers 15 residues. Trimming pared 5 bases from V and 1 base from J, leaving 14 bases between. Germline V gives CDR1 MNHEY, CDR2 SVGEGT. The CDR3 nucleotides read TGTGCCAGCAGTAAGGACCGGGCCGAGAACACTGAAGCTTTCTTT. It is translated as CASSKDRAENTEAFF.

The V and J genes are TRBV6-1 and TRBJ2-7; D unclear. The CDR3 is made up of 13 amino acids. CDR1 MNHNS and CDR2 SASEGT come from the germline V gene. V was pared by 0 bases and J by 1 base, with 4 bases between. The CDR3 region is CASSEATSYEQYF. The CDR3, as DNA: TGTGCCAGCAGTGAAGCGACTTCCTACGAGCAGTACTTC.

The chain carries TRBV11-3 and TRBJ1-3; D unresolved. The CDR3 extends over 18 amino acids. Germline CDR1 reads SGHNT; CDR2 reads YENEEA. V was pared by 0 bases and J by 4 bases, with 19 bases between. CDR3 region: CASSLDAAPYGPGNTIYF. The CDR3 nucleotides are TGTGCCAGCAGCTTAGACGCGGCGCCCTACGGCCCGGGAAACACCATATATTTT.

The chain joins TRBV6-5 to TRBJ1-2; the D is unclear. There are 11 residues in the CDR3. Germline values: CDR1 MNHEY, CDR2 SVGAGI. V was shortened by 4 bases and J by 3 bases, with 3 bases between the two germline ends. The CDR3 sequence: CASSSDYGYTF. Written as DNA, the CDR3 is TGTGCCAGCAGTTCGGACTATGGCTACACCTTC.

This chain links TRBV9 with TRBJ2-1, with 7 bases aligning to TRBD2. Trimming cost V 4 bases and J 3 bases; bases outside gene matches: 13. This CDR3 has 17 residues. Per the germline V gene, CDR1 is SGDLS and CDR2 is YYNGEE. Here the CDR3 reads CASSRKTLADYYNEQFF. The CDR3 DNA sequence: TGTGCCAGCAGCCGAAAAACCCTAGCGGACTACTACAATGAGCAGTTCTTC.

The chain joins TRBV10-3 to TRBJ2-1; 10 bases agree with TRBD2. Germline V gene sequence: CDR1 ENHRY, CDR2 SYGVKD. With 10 bases clipped from V and 4 bases from J, the junction kept 7 bases outside the gene matches. This CDR3 has 14 residues. The CDR3 region has the DNA TGTGCCAGCGCGAGGACTAGCGGTTACAATGAGCAGTTCTTC. Residues: CASARTSGYNEQFF.

The chain has TRBV28 and TRBJ2-3; TRBD2 matches 13 bases. Germline values: CDR1 MDHEN, CDR2 SYDVKM. Unmatched junction bases numbered 15, after V lost 3 bases and J lost 0 bases. The CDR3 runs to 21 residues. CDR3 sequence (DNA): TGTGCCAGCAGTTTTTTTTCGTTGGGGAGGACTAGCGGGGGTAGCACAGATACGCAGTATTTT. It yields the protein CASSFFSLGRTSGGSTDTQYF.

The chain joins TRBV5-4 to TRBJ1-6; tentatively, D is TRBD1 (5 bases). V was clipped by 0 bases and J by 10 bases, with 11 bases between them. Germline CDR1 SGHNT, CDR2 YYREEE (reference sequence). The CDR3 spans 14 residues. CDR3 nucleotides: TGTGCCAGCAGCTTGGGACAGATCGGGTCACCCCTCCACTTT. Its protein is CASSLGQIGSPLHF.

The chain carries TRBV25-1 and TRBJ2-5; D not resolved. The CDR3 runs 10 residues. Trimming took 8 bases from V and 8 from J, leaving 9 bases between them. The V gene's germline CDR1 is MGHDK and CDR2 SYGVNS. As DNA, the CDR3 is TGTGCCAGCTTCTCTGACACCCAGTACTTC. Translation gives CASFSDTQYF.